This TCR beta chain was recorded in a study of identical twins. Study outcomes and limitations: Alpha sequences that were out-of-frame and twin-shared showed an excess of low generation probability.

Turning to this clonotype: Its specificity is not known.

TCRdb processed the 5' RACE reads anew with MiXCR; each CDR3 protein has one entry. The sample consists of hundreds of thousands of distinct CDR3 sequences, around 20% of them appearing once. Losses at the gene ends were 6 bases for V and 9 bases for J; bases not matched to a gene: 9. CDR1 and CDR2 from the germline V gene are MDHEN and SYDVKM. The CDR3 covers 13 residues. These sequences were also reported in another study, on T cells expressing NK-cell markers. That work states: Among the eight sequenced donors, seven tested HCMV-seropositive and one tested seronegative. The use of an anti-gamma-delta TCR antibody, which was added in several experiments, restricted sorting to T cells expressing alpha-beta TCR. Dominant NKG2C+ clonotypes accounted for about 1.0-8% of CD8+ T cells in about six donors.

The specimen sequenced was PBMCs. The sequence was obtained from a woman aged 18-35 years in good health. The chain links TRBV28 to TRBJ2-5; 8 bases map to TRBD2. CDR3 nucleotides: TGTGCCAGCAGCCAGCGGGAGAAAGTCCCCCAGTACTTC. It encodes CASSQREKVPQYF.